The sample holds a few counts of the clone carrying this TCR beta chain. Sequencing was performed with immunoSEQ multiplex PCR; in TCRdb, only in-frame clones are kept and a portion is missing. This sample has 150,000 or so clones, with 70% to 80% found just once. This sample was taken from a study of blood T cell repertoires in COVID-19. The receptor was isolated from a woman aged 60-75 years with COVID-19, enrolled during active disease. Sequencing used peripheral blood.

CDR3 in DNA: TGCGCCAGCAGCTTGGCAGGGCTGGGAAATTCACCCCTCCACTTT. Translation: CASSLAGLGNSPLHF. The chain employs TRBV5-1 and TRBJ1-6, with D possibly being TRBD1 (5 bases). Germline V lookup: CDR1 SGHRS, CDR2 YFSETQ. With 0 bases removed from V and 7 bases from J, the gap between germline ends came to 11 bases. The CDR3 extends over 15 amino acids.